The rows below give T cell receptor beta chains drawn from one sample of a study of blood T cell repertoires in COVID-19. Using immunoSEQ multiplex PCR, the repertoire was profiled, and TCRdb retains in-frame clones only, with some absent. The repertoire has 90,000 to 150,000 clones, approximately 80% of them found once; the top ten carry 5% to 7.5%. Sequencing was done on a sample of peripheral blood. These receptors originate from a man aged 70 or older with acute or convalescent COVID-19. Each CDR3 is given with its conserved first and last residue. The order of the fields is V gene, J gene, clone size, D gene, CDR3 protein, CDR3 DNA. A D gene is named only where the DNA matches it firmly. A clone size is listed for some rows: how often the clone was seen (once, few, many), or a class if it is expanded.

>TRBV18|TRBJ1-3|.|TRBD1
CASSPNRGLSGNTIYF
TGTGCCAGCTCACCCAACAGGGGGCTCTCTGGAAACACCATATATTTT
>TRBV4-2|TRBJ1-4|few|.
CASSLLRQNNEKLFF
TGTGCCAGCAGCCTCTTACGACAGAACAATGAAAAACTGTTTTTT
>TRBV7-9|TRBJ2-2|.|.
CASSPIPSRTGELFF
TGTGCCAGCAGCCCCATACCGAGTAGAACCGGGGAGCTGTTTTTT
>TRBV6-5|TRBJ1-1|once|TRBD1
CASSPDRGSNTEAFF
TGTGCCAGCAGTCCCGACAGGGGGTCAAACACTGAAGCTTTCTTT
>TRBV29-1|TRBJ2-5|.|TRBD2
CSVEGGAGGRAETQYF
TGCAGCGTTGAAGGTGGCGCGGGAGGGAGGGCAGAGACCCAGTACTTC
>TRBV30|TRBJ1-2|.|.
CAWSVQGRRNYGYTF
TGTGCCTGGAGTGTACAAGGGAGGAGGAACTATGGCTACACCTTC
>TRBV28|TRBJ1-1|.|TRBD1
CASSLLDRAGYTEAFF
TGTGCCAGCAGTTTATTGGACAGGGCGGGGTACACTGAAGCTTTCTTT
>TRBV6-5|TRBJ2-1|.|TRBD2
CASSKRLASNEQFF
TGTGCCAGCAGTAAGAGACTAGCCTCCAATGAGCAGTTCTTC
>TRBV18|TRBJ2-3|.|TRBD2
CASSPQLAGDTDTQYF
TGTGCCAGCTCACCCCAACTAGCGGGGGACACAGATACGCAGTATTTT
>TRBV9|TRBJ2-2|.|TRBD1
CASSSGYRGPFGELFF
TGTGCCAGCAGCTCAGGGTACAGGGGGCCATTCGGGGAGCTGTTTTTT
>TRBV7-9|TRBJ2-3|.|TRBD2
CASSRGGSTDTQYF
TGTGCCAGCAGCCGCGGGGGATCCACAGATACGCAGTATTTT
>TRBV25-1|TRBJ2-1|.|TRBD2
CASSDPQLAGVDEQFF
TGTGCCAGCAGTGACCCCCAACTAGCGGGAGTGGATGAGCAGTTCTTC
>TRBV5-1|TRBJ2-5|once|.
CASSYNRETQYF
TGCGCCAGCAGTTACAACAGGGAGACCCAGTACTTC
>TRBV7-3|TRBJ2-5|.|TRBD2
CASTTPLAGGPRETQYF
TGTGCCAGCACCACCCCTCTAGCGGGAGGGCCTCGGGAGACCCAGTACTTC
>TRBV27|TRBJ2-7|.|TRBD2
CASSLSLAGGPNSHEQYF
TGTGCCAGCAGTTTATCACTAGCGGGAGGGCCGAATAGCCACGAGCAGTACTTC
>TRBV4-2|TRBJ2-3|.|TRBD2
CASSYSGRAGEDTQYF
TGTGCCAGCAGCTATAGCGGGAGGGCCGGGGAAGATACGCAGTATTTT
>TRBV18|TRBJ1-6|few|TRBD1
CASSLRDSNSPLHF
TGTGCCAGCTCACTCCGGGACAGCAATTCACCCCTCCACTTT
>TRBV30|TRBJ2-2|.|TRBD2
CAPSGGRVNTGELFF
TGTGCCCCATCGGGGGGGCGAGTGAACACCGGGGAGCTGTTTTTT
>TRBV5-6|TRBJ1-4|.|TRBD1
CASSLRQGKEKLFF
TGTGCCAGCAGCCTCCGACAGGGGAAGGAAAAACTGTTTTTT
>TRBV24-1|TRBJ2-1|.|TRBD1
CATSSTGGRWSNEQFF
TGTGCCACCAGTTCTACAGGGGGCAGATGGTCTAATGAGCAGTTCTTC
>TRBV1|TRBJ2-1|.|.
CTSGLAGGNEQFF
TGCACCAGCGGTCTAGCGGGAGGAAATGAGCAGTTCTTC
>TRBV9|TRBJ1-3|.|.
CASSVEGGVGNTIYF
TGTGCCAGCAGCGTAGAAGGAGGGGTTGGAAACACCATATATTTT
>TRBV6-5|TRBJ2-3|.|.
CASSYRGLGGDTQYF
TGTGCCAGCAGTTACAGGGGGCTAGGAGGGGATACGCAGTATTTT
>TRBV24-1|TRBJ1-2|.|.
CATSDWDTRRGYTF
TGTGCCACCAGTGACTGGGACACCCGGCGGGGCTACACCTTC